This T cell receptor (beta chain) emerged from a study of CD8+CD57+ T cells in acquired aplastic anemia. About the research overall: Sorted CD4+ and CD8+ cells gave a mean 3.2 ug DNA, range roughly 0.19 to 27.4 ug.

It was patients with CD8+CD57+ cell expansion by flow cytometry who were chosen for sequencing. Genomic DNA templated the TCR beta VDJ and CDR3 profiling. TCRdb re-analysed the reads in MiXCR, keeping a single row per CDR3 protein. Altogether around 220,000 distinct CDR3 sequences are present, over 40% being singletons, with the ten largest covering around 20%. Trimming took off 4 bases at V and 2 bases at J, with 8 bases between the two ends. Germline CDR1 and CDR2: KGHDR and SFDVKD. This CDR3 is 13 amino acids long. The clonotype was recovered from a human donor with aplastic anemia. Input material: sorted CD4+, CD8+, or CD8+CD57+ T cells (not recorded which) from PBMCs. This chain uses TRBV24-1 with TRBJ2-7; TRBD2 might be the D (5 bases). CDR3 DNA sequence: TGTGCCACCAGTGACCCCGGGACCTACGAGCAGTACTTC. Translation gives CATSDPGTYEQYF.